The sequence of this T cell receptor beta chain was determined in a study of T cell responses to AZD1222 COVID-19 vaccine. This table comes from immunoSEQ multiplex PCR, and its TCRdb copy is limited to in-frame clones, with some not included. The data hold about 100,000 clones, with roughly 90% observed a single time. Findings and limits, study-wide: Nearly half of unique spike-specific TCRs reportedly avoided B.1.351 and B.1.1.7 mutated regions. Repertoire collection took place solely once the T cell response had peaked. Spike-specific TCR breadth and depth grew following two AZD1222 doses. Only six AZD1222 recipients tested seropositive at baseline.

Germline CDR1 and CDR2: SGHDT and YYEEEE. J was trimmed by 8 bases and V by 1 base; bases with no gene match: 5. The CDR3 loop spans 15 amino acids. In regard to this clone: What it recognizes is unknown.

The sample was peripheral blood, taken on day 0 of MenACWY control vaccination. This chain connects TRBV5-6 to TRBJ2-1; 11 bases are shared with TRBD2. The receptor's source is an adult in good health. In DNA form, the CDR3 reads TGTGCCAGCAGCTTGTTTAGCGGGGGGGCGGATGAGCAGTTCTTC. Protein: CASSLFSGGADEQFF. The variable domain in full, with the rest retrieved from reference TRBV5-6 and TRBJ2-1, is DAGVTQSPTHLIKTRGQQVTLRCSPKSGHDTVSWYQQALGQGPQFIFQYYEEEERQRGNFPDRFSGHQFPNYSSELNVNALLLGDSALYLCASSLFSGGADEQFFGPGTRLTVL.